This T cell receptor (beta chain) was found in a study of early T cells in non-severe SARS-CoV-2 infection. Background on the study: It was bulk RNA from unsorted whole blood that was sequenced, and the chains were unpaired.

Concerning this clonotype itself: Its specificity is not known. Sequence at one end of the junction differs from germline and may be a read error.

Individually, cDNA molecules had unique molecular identifiers attached to them. In TCRdb, the 5' RACE reads were re-called with MiXCR into one record per CDR3 protein. The sample has 75,000 to 90,000 distinct CDR3 sequences; 5% to 6.5% are singletons. Study-level results: Matching with VDJdb favored anti-spike CD8 responses (missing private and CD4 specificities).

The CDR3 extends over 12 amino acids. Germline V gives CDR1 MNHNS, CDR2 SASEGT. The chain links TRBV6-1 to TRBJ2-7; the D gene could be TRBD1 or TRBD2 (6 bases each). This sequence was found in an adult who was a healthcare worker with PCR-confirmed SARS-CoV-2 infection or an uninfected control (not recorded which). Specimen: whole blood. The DNA for the CDR3 is TGTGCCAACAGTGAAGGAGGGGGCGAGCAGTACTTC. This encodes CANSEGGGEQYF.